The 25 T cell receptor beta chains listed next were all sequenced from one sample in a study of T-cell memory formation after mild COVID-19. TCRdb re-derived calls from the 5' RACE reads in MiXCR, one entry per CDR3 protein. Of under 700,000 distinct CDR3 sequences in the sample, 20% are singletons; the top ten hold around an eighth. The specimen sequenced was PBMCs or a T cell subset sorted from them (not recorded which). The receptors derive from an adult woman who had mild COVID-19 (a few samples of this study predate the infection). Cell type and time point are not known.

This clonotype was seen a few times. The chain employs TRBV6-1 and TRBJ1-2; D may be TRBD1 (6 bases). The CDR3 covers 14 residues. V was shortened by 6 bases and J by 8 bases, with 19 bases between the two germline ends. Germline CDR1 and CDR2: MNHNS and SASEGT. The CDR3 is CASSELQGTEGYTF. The CDR3 bases are TGTGCCAGCAGCGAACTACAGGGAACGGAGGGCTACACCTTC.

The rearrangement uses TRBV12-3 or TRBV12-4 and TRBJ2-3; 9 positions match TRBD2. The CDR3 covers 15 residues. V lost 6 bases, J lost 2 bases, and 6 bases stayed unmatched. CDR3 bases: TGTGCCAGCAGAAAGGGCGGGAGGGCCACAGATACGCAGTATTTT. Its translation is CASRKGGRATDTQYF.

This chain links TRBV7-9 with TRBJ1-2; D perhaps matches TRBD1 (5 bases). CDR1 and CDR2 from the germline V gene are SEHNR and FQNEAQ (reference sequence). The CDR3 is made up of 14 amino acids. The germline V and J ends were trimmed by 7 bases and 8 bases, with 20 bases remaining between them. The CDR3 DNA reads as TGTGCCAGCATCCTGATGGACACCCCCGGGGGCTACACCTTC. It is translated as CASILMDTPGGYTF.

The chain recombines TRBV19 with TRBJ1-2; maybe TRBD1 (5 bases). The CDR3 consists of 14 residues. Germline-derived CDR1 and CDR2 are LNHDA and SQIVND (reference sequence). Trimming took off 6 bases at V and 8 bases at J, with 19 bases between the two ends. The CDR3 here is CASSPEAGTTGYTF. The CDR3 bases are TGTGCCAGTAGCCCCGAAGCCGGGACGACGGGCTACACCTTC.

The chain has TRBV7-9 and TRBJ2-3; unclear D gene. V was pared by 9 bases and J by 2 bases, with 9 bases between. Looked up from germline, CDR1 is SEHNR and CDR2 is FQNEAQ (reference sequence). The CDR3 loop spans 12 amino acids. The CDR3 here is CARGLPTDTQYF. CDR3 sequence (DNA): TGTGCCAGAGGGTTACCCACAGATACGCAGTATTTT.

This clonotype has a count of ten or more. The V gene is TRBV12-3 or TRBV12-4, the J gene TRBJ1-6; TRBD1 might be the D (6 bases). This CDR3 spans 13 amino acids. V lost 3 bases and J lost 9, with 9 bases in between. CDR3 loop: CASSLDRSSPLHF. The CDR3 DNA is TGTGCCAGCAGTTTGGACAGAAGTTCACCCCTCCACTTT.

This clonotype came up a few times. In nucleotides, the CDR3 is TGTGCCAGCAGTTACTCGAGGGGGCTCGGAAACACCATATATTTT. Translation gives CASSYSRGLGNTIYF. The rearrangement links TRBV6-5 to TRBJ1-3; TRBD1 aligns across 7 bases. Germline loops: CDR1 MNHEY, CDR2 SVGAGI. With 0 bases clipped from V and 4 bases from J, the junction kept 3 bases outside the gene matches. The CDR3 totals 15 residues.

The V gene is TRBV12-3 or TRBV12-4, the J gene TRBJ2-4; D may match TRBD1 or TRBD2 (6 bases each). This CDR3 is built from 19 residues. V lost 0 bases, J lost 1 base, and 19 bases lay in between. The CDR3 reads CASSLAVARGALAKNIQYF. CDR3 DNA: TGTGCCAGCAGTTTAGCGGTGGCGAGGGGGGCCCTGGCCAAAAACATTCAGTACTTC.

This clonotype was picked up a small number of times. The rearrangement uses TRBV6-6 and TRBJ1-2, with D maybe TRBD1 (5 bases). CDR1 is MNHNY, CDR2 SVGAGI, per germline (reference sequence). The CDR3 is made up of 16 amino acids. V was shortened by 0 bases and J by 3 bases, with 14 bases between the two germline ends. CDR3 nucleotide sequence: TGTGCCAGCAGTTACTCGAACCAAGGGGAATACTATGGCTACACCTTC. It translates to CASSYSNQGEYYGYTF.

The sample holds a few counts of this clonotype. J is TRBJ2-3 and V is TRBV14; the D gene could be TRBD1 or TRBD2 (5 bases each). V dropped 4 bases and J dropped 2 bases, with 16 bases sitting between them. Germline V gene data show CDR1 as SGHDN and CDR2 as FVKESK. The CDR3 totals 16 residues. The CDR3 here is CASSPRGILNTDTQYF. The CDR3 nucleotides are TGTGCCAGCAGCCCCCGGGGCATTCTTAACACAGATACGCAGTATTTT.

The V and J genes are TRBV23-1 and TRBJ2-5; D remains ambiguous. TRBV23-1 is noted as an ORF with a role that remains uncertain. V shed 0 bases and J shed 4 bases, with 6 bases lying between them. The CDR3 spans 13 residues. The chain's CDR3 is CASSQSSPETQYF. Written as DNA, the CDR3 is TGCGCCAGCAGTCAATCGAGCCCAGAGACCCAGTACTTC.

This sequence joins TRBV2 and TRBJ2-2; possibly TRBD1 or TRBD2 for D (5 bases each). The ends were cut back, 6 bases at V and 0 bases at J, with 14 bases in the middle. CDR3 length: 16 residues. CDR1 and CDR2 from the germline V gene are SNHLY and FYNNEI. The CDR3 region is CASRMTGAPNTGELFF. The DNA of the CDR3 is TGTGCCAGCAGGATGACCGGGGCCCCGAACACCGGGGAGCTGTTTTTT.

This chain links TRBV7-3 with TRBJ2-1; TRBD2 is a possible D gene (6 bases). Per germline, CDR1 SGHTA and CDR2 FQGTGA. The CDR3 runs 15 residues. V gave up 1 base and J gave up 3 bases, with 10 bases separating them. In DNA form, the CDR3 reads TGTGCCAGCAGCTTAATCCGGAGGGACTACAATGAGCAGTTCTTC. Its translation: CASSLIRRDYNEQFF.

The DNA for the CDR3 is TGTGCCAGCATTTACCAGGGGCAGGTTAATCAGCCCCAGCATTTT. Translation: CASIYQGQVNQPQHF. The V gene is TRBV12-3 or TRBV12-4, the J gene TRBJ1-5; tentatively, D is TRBD1 (6 bases). The V and J ends lost 7 bases and 4 bases respectively, with 17 bases between them. The CDR3 spans 15 residues.

This clonotype was found many times. The gene calls are TRBV7-9 and TRBJ2-7; D is possibly TRBD1 or TRBD2 (5 bases each). CDR1 SEHNR and CDR2 FQNEAQ come from the germline V gene (reference sequence). V was trimmed by 3 bases and J by 3 bases, leaving 12 bases between them. The CDR3 is 14 amino acids. CDR3 sequence: CASSFWGSNYEQYF. The CDR3, as DNA: TGTGCCAGCAGCTTTTGGGGGAGCAACTACGAGCAGTACTTC.

The rearrangement uses TRBV7-9 and TRBJ2-1, with D tentatively TRBD2 (6 bases). This CDR3 has 16 residues. CDR1 and CDR2 (germline): SEHNR, FQNEAQ (reference sequence). Trimming took off 2 bases at V and 8 bases at J, with 19 bases between the two ends. CDR3 DNA sequence: TGTGCCAGCAGCTTATACGGTAGCGGTGGTCGGGATGAGCAGTTCTTC. Translation gives CASSLYGSGGRDEQFF. The variable domain in full, with the rest retrieved from reference TRBV7-9 and TRBJ2-1, is DTGVSQNPRHKITKRGQNVTFRCDPISEHNRLYWYRQTLGQGPEFLTYFQNEAQLEKSRLLSDRFSAERPKGSFSTLEIQRTEQGDSAMYLCASSLYGSGGRDEQFFGPGTRLTVL.

This clonotype has a handful of counts. The chain is built from TRBV27 and TRBJ2-5; 11 bases line up with TRBD2. CDR1 is MNHEY and CDR2 is SMNVEV in the germline V gene (reference sequence). J gave up 10 bases and V 4 bases, and 8 bases lay outside the gene matches. This CDR3 contains 14 residues. CDR3 sequence: CASSSGTSGRDQYF. The CDR3 bases are TGTGCCAGCAGTTCCGGGACTAGCGGAAGAGACCAGTACTTC.

This clonotype showed up just a few times. The rearrangement links TRBV4-1 to TRBJ2-1; 7 nucleotides line up with TRBD1. The CDR3 loop spans 15 amino acids. CDR1 and CDR2 from the germline V gene are MGHRA and YSYEKL. J gave up 4 bases and V 5 bases, and 8 bases lay outside the gene matches. CDR3 nucleotide sequence: TGCGCCAGCAGCTTGGGGGCGGACAGGTACAATGAGCAGTTCTTC. Residues: CASSLGADRYNEQFF.

The V gene is TRBV5-1, the J gene TRBJ1-1; D remains ambiguous. The CDR3 spans 13 residues. Trimming removed 5 bases from V and 2 bases from J, with 10 bases in between. Germline V gene data show CDR1 as SGHRS and CDR2 as YFSETQ. The CDR3 spells CASSHDLNTEAFF. The CDR3 DNA reads TGCGCCAGCAGTCATGACCTTAACACTGAAGCTTTCTTT.

The J gene is TRBJ1-5, the V gene TRBV6-5; 8 nucleotides match TRBD1. This CDR3 comprises 15 residues. V dropped 0 bases and J dropped 5; count of bases not matched to a gene: 3. Germline assignment: CDR1 MNHEY and CDR2 SVGAGI. This chain's CDR3 is CASSYSNRGYQPQHF. The CDR3 DNA is TGTGCCAGCAGTTACTCGAACAGGGGGTATCAGCCCCAGCATTTT.

This clonotype was recorded a few times. The chain employs TRBV4-3 and TRBJ2-1; 8 nucleotides match TRBD2. CDR1 and CDR2 from the germline V gene are LGHNA and YSLEER. This CDR3 comprises 18 residues. V lost 2 bases to trimming and J lost 4 bases; unmatched junction nucleotides: 13. The CDR3 nucleotides read TGCGCCAGCAGCCAACACTGGGGTGTTAGCGGGGTGTACAATGAGCAGTTCTTC. Translating it yields CASSQHWGVSGVYNEQFF.

The chain couples TRBV27 to TRBJ2-7; 9 bases are a match to TRBD2. The CDR3 extends over 14 amino acids. V lost 2 bases to trimming and J lost 2 bases; unmatched junction nucleotides: 1. Germline V gene lookup returns CDR1 MNHEY and CDR2 SMNVEV (reference sequence). The CDR3 DNA is TGTGCCAGCAGTTTAATAGCGGGAGCCTACGAGCAGTACTTC. It yields the protein CASSLIAGAYEQYF.

This chain uses TRBV5-1 with TRBJ2-2, with 7 bases that match TRBD1. J was trimmed by 5 bases and V by 5 bases; bases with no gene match: 9. The CDR3 sequence is 15 residues long. Germline assignment: CDR1 SGHRS and CDR2 YFSETQ. The CDR3 sequence: CASRVRDSSTGELFF. The CDR3 region has the DNA TGCGCCAGCAGGGTTAGGGACAGTTCGACCGGGGAGCTGTTTTTT.

A few counts support this clonotype. The V gene is TRBV5-5, the J gene TRBJ2-7; 10 bases are shared with TRBD2. Germline-derived CDR1 and CDR2 are SGHKS and YYEKEE (reference sequence). CDR3 length: 18 residues. J gave up 2 bases and V 0 bases, and 11 bases lay outside the gene matches. This chain's CDR3 is CASSLELAGGIRAYEQYF. For the CDR3, the DNA is TGTGCCAGCAGCTTGGAGTTAGCGGGAGGTATTCGGGCCTACGAGCAGTACTTC.

Ten or more counts support this clonotype. The chain is built from TRBV5-5 and TRBJ1-4; D may be TRBD1 (5 bases). From germline, CDR1 is SGHKS and CDR2 YYEKEE (reference sequence). V lost 0 bases to trimming and J lost 7 bases, with 13 bases between them. The CDR3 sequence is 15 residues long. For the CDR3, the DNA is TGTGCCAGCAGCTTGGCCGGGGGTGAGGGTGAAAAACTGTTTTTT. Translation gives CASSLAGGEGEKLFF.